This TCR beta chain is from a study of T cell repertoires in cytomegalovirus infection. About the study: CMV infection and matching HLA type were both indicated by public TCR beta signatures.

Overall study findings and caveats: HLA-C-restricted CMV-specific TCR beta clonotypes were dominant in the ex vivo response. The study identified carriers of CMV plus the relevant HLA from cumulative public TCR beta family frequency.

As for this clonotype: Its cognate antigen is unknown.

Each CDR3 protein is one row after TCRdb ran MiXCR on the reads. The sample carries 740,000 or so distinct CDR3 sequences, 35% to 45% recorded once. Looked up from germline, CDR1 is MNHEY and CDR2 is SVGAGI. V was pared by 0 bases and J by 2 bases, with 10 bases between. This CDR3 is built from 15 residues. The material sequenced was PBMCs. The chain combines TRBV6-5 with TRBJ2-5; maybe TRBD2 (5 bases). The TCR sequence derives from a human donor in good health (CMV status not recorded). Some clones in this sample may be carry-over from other donors' samples. The chain's CDR3 is CASSYSSGVQETQYF. CDR3 nucleotide sequence: TGTGCCAGCAGTTACTCGTCCGGGGTTCAAGAGACCCAGTACTTC.